Listed below are T cell receptor beta chains from one sample, sequenced in a study of technical replicates of blood from several donors. Only in-frame clones appear in the TCRdb table, and some are missing; sequencing was by immunoSEQ multiplex PCR. The data show about 84,000 clones, 85% to 95% seen once. Sequencing was done on a sample of T cells isolated from PBMCs. These receptors were obtained from a human donor in good health. Each CDR3 is given with its conserved first and last residue. Fields, in order: clone size, J gene, D gene, V gene, CDR3 DNA, CDR3 protein. A D gene is named only where the DNA matches it firmly. Size tells how often a clone was seen (once, few, many) or the class of an expanded clone, and some rows leave it out.

size: .
J: TRBJ1-3
D: .
V: TRBV28
DNA: TGTGCCAGCAGCCTTGGAAACACCATATATTTT
CDR3: CASSLGNTIYF

size: .
J: TRBJ1-6
D: TRBD1
V: TRBV6-1
DNA: TGTGCCAGCAGTGAATGGGGGACAGGGTATAATTCACCCCTCCACTTT
CDR3: CASSEWGTGYNSPLHF

size: .
J: TRBJ2-2
D: TRBD2
V: TRBV7-2
DNA: TGTGCCAGCAGCGAGACTAGCGAGACCGGGGAGCTGTTTTTT
CDR3: CASSETSETGELFF

size: .
J: TRBJ2-1
D: .
V: TRBV18
DNA: TGTGCCAGCTCACCACAGTGGCAGGACAATGAGCAGTTCTTC
CDR3: CASSPQWQDNEQFF

size: .
J: TRBJ2-1
D: TRBD2
V: TRBV4-2
DNA: TGTGCCAGCAGCCAAGATTTAGCGGGAAGCTCCTACAATGAGCAGTTCTTC
CDR3: CASSQDLAGSSYNEQFF

size: .
J: TRBJ2-1
D: TRBD2
V: TRBV11-2
DNA: TGTGCCAGCAGCTCCCTTAGCGGGAGGGCCTACAATGAGCAGTTCTTC
CDR3: CASSSLSGRAYNEQFF

size: .
J: TRBJ1-2
D: .
V: TRBV5-1
DNA: TGCGCCAGCAGACAAACCCCTGGGGGGGACTATGGCTACACCTTC
CDR3: CASRQTPGGDYGYTF

size: .
J: TRBJ2-1
D: TRBD2
V: TRBV7-9
DNA: TGTGCCAGCAGCCCCGGACTAGCCAACTACAATGAGCAGTTCTTC
CDR3: CASSPGLANYNEQFF

size: .
J: TRBJ2-2
D: .
V: TRBV5-1
DNA: TGCGCCAGCAGCCCCGGCGGAGCCACCGGGGAGCTGTTTTTT
CDR3: CASSPGGATGELFF

size: .
J: TRBJ1-1
D: TRBD1
V: TRBV18
DNA: TGTGCCAGCGTATTGACAGGGTCGGAGGGGACTGAAGCTTTCTTT
CDR3: CASVLTGSEGTEAFF

size: .
J: TRBJ1-2
D: .
V: TRBV28
DNA: TGTGCCAGCAGTTTAGTACCATCAGGGTCCCCTAACTATGGCTACACCTTC
CDR3: CASSLVPSGSPNYGYTF

size: .
J: TRBJ2-7
D: TRBD1
V: TRBV10-1
DNA: TGCGCCAGCATCTTGACAGGGGGTGTCTACGAGCAGTACTTC
CDR3: CASILTGGVYEQYF

size: once
J: TRBJ2-1
D: TRBD2
V: TRBV2
DNA: TGTGCCAGCAGTGAAGTAGGGGGACTAGGCGATGAGCAGTTCTTC
CDR3: CASSEVGGLGDEQFF

size: .
J: TRBJ1-1
D: TRBD1
V: TRBV27
DNA: TGTGCCAGCAGTTTCCTCGGGACAGGGGATCAGCGAGCTTTCTTT
CDR3: CASSFLGTGDQRAFF

size: once
J: TRBJ2-5
D: TRBD2
V: TRBV4-1
DNA: TGCGCCAGCAGCCTGGGACTAGCGGGAGAGGGGCGAGAGACCCAGTACTTC
CDR3: CASSLGLAGEGRETQYF

size: .
J: TRBJ2-2
D: .
V: TRBV6-5
DNA: TGTGCCAGCAGTTACTCGAAATGGGGGGCCGGGGAGCTGTTTTTT
CDR3: CASSYSKWGAGELFF

size: .
J: TRBJ2-7
D: .
V: TRBV28
DNA: TGTGCCAGCAGTTTTCCCCAGACAATCTACGAGCAGTACTTC
CDR3: CASSFPQTIYEQYF

size: .
J: TRBJ2-1
D: .
V: TRBV7-9
DNA: TGTGCCAGCAGCTCTTCCTATGAGCAGTTCTTC
CDR3: CASSSSYEQFF

size: .
J: TRBJ2-1
D: .
V: TRBV5-1
DNA: TGCGCCACCGCAACCGGGAAGAGCGATGAGCAGTTCTTC
CDR3: CATATGKSDEQFF

size: once
J: TRBJ2-3
D: .
V: TRBV4-1
DNA: TGCGCCACCAAAGTTGGGGCAGGGGGCACAGATACGCAGTATTTT
CDR3: CATKVGAGGTDTQYF

size: few
J: TRBJ1-5
D: .
V: TRBV6-4
DNA: TGTGCCAGCAGTGAGCAGGCCAATCAGCCCCAGCATTTT
CDR3: CASSEQANQPQHF

size: .
J: TRBJ1-5
D: TRBD1
V: TRBV19
DNA: TGTGCCAGTAGGTCTTGGACAGGGAGCAATCAGCCCCAGCATTTT
CDR3: CASRSWTGSNQPQHF

size: .
J: TRBJ1-2
D: .
V: TRBV18
DNA: TGTGCCAGCTCACCGTCCGAGTCGTCGATAGTTGGCTACACCTTC
CDR3: CASSPSESSIVGYTF

size: .
J: TRBJ2-7
D: .
V: TRBV30
DNA: TGTGCCTGGAGTTTCCCCCTAGCAGGTGATACCTACGAGCAGTACTTC
CDR3: CAWSFPLAGDTYEQYF

size: .
J: TRBJ1-1
D: .
V: TRBV18
DNA: TGTGCCAGCCAGAACACTGAAGCTTTCTTT
CDR3: CASQNTEAFF

size: .
J: TRBJ2-1
D: TRBD1
V: TRBV14
DNA: TGTGCCAGCAGCCAATACAGGGGCTCGGAGCAGTTCTTC
CDR3: CASSQYRGSEQFF